This T cell receptor (beta chain) was captured by sequencing in a study of blood T cell repertoires in COVID-19. The data were produced by immunoSEQ multiplex PCR, yet TCRdb's version contains in-frame clones alone and is incomplete. This table holds about 250,000 clones, under 85% found once. Germline CDR1 is SGHNT and CDR2 is YYREEE (reference sequence). The CDR3 consists of 15 residues. V lost 2 bases, J lost 2 bases, and 13 bases lay in between. The TCR originated in a human donor in a cohort sampled during active COVID-19. Sample: peripheral blood. This chain links TRBV5-4 with TRBJ1-1; D is uncertain. The CDR3 region is CASSFYESRNTEAFF. As DNA, the CDR3 is TGTGCCAGCAGCTTTTACGAAAGCCGTAACACTGAAGCTTTCTTT.